This T cell receptor (beta chain) was recorded in a study of blood T cell repertoires in COVID-19. Turning to the study itself: COVID-19 samples, acute and convalescent, were from the United States, Italy and Spain. From T cells, B-cell-depleted T cells, or PBMCs came the material, which was cDNA or gDNA.

In the source study's methods: By means of reference gene primer amplification, nucleated cell counts were estimated. Produced via immunoSEQ multiplex PCR; TCRdb's table is partial and in-frame only. V, J and clone size derive from that table, while D and trimming were established from the DNA sequence. The sample lists 140,000 or so clones; around 87% were seen once. V was pared by 6 bases and J by 8 bases, with 16 bases between. This CDR3 spans 14 amino acids. Germline lookup yields CDR1 LNHDA and CDR2 SQIVND (reference sequence). The sequence was obtained from a man aged 50 to 60 who had recovered from COVID-19. Source material: peripheral blood. V gene TRBV19 combines with J gene TRBJ1-4; no definite D call. CDR3 region: CASRAGIAEEKLFF. The CDR3 nucleotides are TGTGCCAGTAGGGCCGGGATTGCGGAAGAAAAACTGTTTTTT.